The clone carrying this T cell receptor (beta chain) showed up just a few times. Authors' analysis steps: Scientists estimated how many nucleated cells there were by amplifying reference gene primers. Repertoires were generated with immunoSEQ multiplex PCR, while TCRdb's copy carries only in-frame clones and drops some. V, J and clone size are those of that table, while D and trimming were read from the DNA. The sample gives about 220,000 clones, roughly 80% of which show up once; roughly 1.3% is in the top ten. The age range of participants was 18 to 89 years, with residence in about two dozen US areas. Each participant's cohort was designated according to participant-reported clinical history. The data are from a study of blood T cell repertoires in COVID-19. At the level of the study: T cells, B-cell-depleted T cells, or PBMCs provided the cDNA or gDNA that served as material.

Unmatched junction bases numbered 4, after V lost 3 bases and J lost 1 base. CDR3 length: 15 amino acids. Germline CDR1 reads LGHDT; CDR2 reads YNNKEL (reference sequence). Sequences were obtained from PBMCs or T cells enriched from blood (not recorded which). The TCR originated in a woman in her 40s with acute COVID-19. This chain connects TRBV3-1 (or the pseudogene TRBV3-2) to TRBJ1-1; 8 bases agree with TRBD1. CDR3 in amino acids: CASSHSDRENTEAFF. DNA for the CDR3: TGTGCCAGCAGCCATTCGGACAGGGAGAACACTGAAGCTTTCTTT.